This T cell receptor (beta chain) is from a study of siplizumab effects on memory and regulatory T cells. Study as a whole: Paired mixed lymphocyte reactions were set up, with siplizumab at about 0.99 ug/mL or without drug.

On this clone itself: Its antigen is not known.

The germline CDR1 and CDR2 sequences are SEHNR and FQNEAQ (reference sequence). Trimming took 3 bases from V and 9 from J; bases not matched to a gene: 9. The CDR3 sequence is 16 residues long. Libraries were prepared by immunoSEQ multiplex PCR; TCRdb keeps only in-frame clonotypes and omits some of them. The repertoire includes 13,000 to 15,000 clones, 49% of them detected once, and around 9% sits in the top ten. Cocultured for over five days at 37°C were the mixed lymphocyte reaction cells. Study-wide results and caveats: Naive T cells appeared more varied than memory cells and looked like key alloresponse contributors. Alloreactive CD4+ clones that could be mapped were on average 68.8% Treg-derived with siplizumab, against 25% to 30% in controls.

Material: CFSE-low (dividing) CD4+ T cells sorted from an allogeneic mixed lymphocyte reaction. The rearrangement joins TRBV7-9 to TRBJ1-6; the match to TRBD1 covers 9 bases. The receptor comes from a human donor in good health; the cells came from an allogeneic mixed lymphocyte reaction. CDR3 protein: CASSFGGTGRFSPLHF. In DNA, the CDR3 is TGTGCCAGCAGCTTTGGTGGGACAGGGAGATTTTCACCCCTCCACTTT. The whole variable domain, filled in from reference TRBV7-9 and TRBJ1-6, reads DTGVSQNPRHKITKRGQNVTFRCDPISEHNRLYWYRQTLGQGPEFLTYFQNEAQLEKSRLLSDRFSAERPKGSFSTLEIQRTEQGDSAMYLCASSFGGTGRFSPLHFGNGTRLTVT.